These 14 T cell receptor beta chains came from one sample sequenced in a study of blood T cell repertoires in COVID-19. Method: immunoSEQ multiplex PCR; TCRdb's copy keeps in-frame clones and lacks some. Among 200,000 to 250,000 clones listed, almost 90% were seen once. Sequenced: PBMCs or T cells enriched from blood (not recorded which). These receptors came from a man aged 25-40 years who had been exposed to COVID-19.

The table lists this clone with a count of one. The chain links TRBV5-1 to TRBJ1-4; 8 positions agree with TRBD1. The CDR3 runs 15 residues. Germline loops: CDR1 SGHRS, CDR2 YFSETQ. V was pared by 3 bases and J by 3 bases, with 4 bases of the junction left unmatched. The CDR3 region is CASSSQGAPNEKLFF. As DNA, the CDR3 is TGCGCCAGCAGCTCCCAGGGGGCACCTAATGAAAAACTGTTTTTT.

The rearrangement joins TRBV5-4 to TRBJ2-1; perhaps TRBD1 as D (5 bases). The CDR3 length is 15 residues. CDR1 and CDR2 (germline): SGHNT, YYREEE (reference sequence). V lost 0 bases to trimming and J lost 7 bases, with 14 bases between them. The CDR3 reads CASSLGAGPGNEQFF. Here the CDR3 DNA reads TGTGCCAGCAGCTTGGGGGCAGGGCCGGGTAATGAGCAGTTCTTC.

This clone was counted only a few times. V gene TRBV5-1 combines with J gene TRBJ2-1, with 7 bases that match TRBD1. The CDR3 is 15 amino acids. Germline loops: CDR1 SGHRS, CDR2 YFSETQ. The ends lost 0 bases at V and 6 bases at J; junction bases unmatched: 6. CDR3 sequence: CASSLGQGETNEQFF. In DNA form, the CDR3 reads TGCGCCAGCAGCTTGGGGCAGGGGGAGACCAATGAGCAGTTCTTC.

The V gene is TRBV6-2 or TRBV6-3, the J gene TRBJ1-5, with 9 positions matching TRBD1. The V and J ends lost 2 bases and 1 base, in that order; junction bases with no gene match: 6. Looked up from germline, CDR1 is MNHEY and CDR2 is SVGEGT. The CDR3 has 17 residues. The CDR3 region has the DNA TGTGCCAGCAGTTACCTTAACAGGGGGCCCAGCAATCAGCCCCAGCATTTT. Translating it yields CASSYLNRGPSNQPQHF.

The J gene is TRBJ2-5, the V gene TRBV5-1; D is undetermined. This CDR3 spans 14 amino acids. Between the trimmed V and J ends, which lost 0 bases and 3 bases, there was a span of 9 bases. CDR1 and CDR2 (germline): SGHRS, YFSETQ. The CDR3 is CASSLAGVEETQYF. The DNA for the CDR3 is TGCGCCAGCAGCTTGGCCGGTGTTGAAGAGACCCAGTACTTC. The full variable domain, rest sourced from reference TRBV5-1 and TRBJ2-5, is KAGVTQTPRYLIKTRGQQVTLSCSPISGHRSVSWYQQTPGQGLQFLFEYFSETQRNKGNFPGRFSGRQFSNSRSEMNVSTLELGDSALYLCASSLAGVEETQYFGPGTRLLVL.

The chain combines TRBV19 with TRBJ1-6, with D possibly matching TRBD1 (5 bases). Trimming cost V 1 base and J 9 bases, with 16 bases left between them. Germline V lookup: CDR1 LNHDA, CDR2 SQIVND (reference sequence). This CDR3 spans 16 amino acids. CDR3 residues: CASSIVMGGSGSPLHF. CDR3 DNA: TGTGCCAGTAGTATAGTAATGGGGGGTTCTGGTTCACCCCTCCACTTT.

The chain recombines TRBV3-1 (or the pseudogene TRBV3-2) with TRBJ2-3, with 10 positions matching TRBD2. The CDR3 contains 15 residues. CDR1 and CDR2 from the germline V gene are LGHDT and YNNKEL (reference sequence). J gave up 4 bases and V 4 bases, and 5 bases lay outside the gene matches. DNA of the CDR3: TGTGCCAGCAGCCGGGCGGGACTAGCGTCAGATACGCAGTATTTT. Translation: CASSRAGLASDTQYF.

This chain connects TRBV7-8 to TRBJ1-6; weak D call: TRBD1 (5 bases). The V gene's germline CDR1 is SGHVS and CDR2 FQNEAQ. The V gene lost 0 bases and the J gene lost 9 bases, with 18 bases spanning the gap. The CDR3 contains 17 residues. CDR3 sequence: CASSLATGGIMSSPLHF. CDR3 in DNA: TGTGCCAGCAGCTTAGCTACAGGCGGAATTATGAGTTCACCCCTCCACTTT.

CDR3 sequence (DNA): TGCGCCAGCAGCCGGCCCCCCGGGACAGTCGCATCAAGGGCTTTCTTT. Its protein is CASSRPPGTVASRAFF. The rearrangement uses TRBV5-1 and TRBJ1-1, with TRBD1 identical over 7 bases. V lost 4 bases to trimming and J lost 11 bases; unmatched junction nucleotides: 20. This CDR3 region has 16 residues. CDR1 and CDR2 (germline): SGHRS, YFSETQ.

The chain has TRBV2 and TRBJ1-2; D unclear. The CDR3 runs 13 residues. V shed 3 bases and J shed 8 bases, with 13 bases lying between them. Germline CDR1 SNHLY, CDR2 FYNNEI. The DNA for the CDR3 is TGTGCCAGCAGTGAGTCCCGGGAATGGGGCTACACCTTC. Its protein is CASSESREWGYTF.

As concerns this clone: Other nucleotide sequences in the sample specify the same CDR3. This rearrangement joins TRBV18 to TRBJ2-1, with D perhaps TRBD1 (6 bases). The CDR3 covers 15 residues. Germline CDR1 KGHSH, CDR2 LQKENI. The V and J ends lost 2 bases and 0 bases respectively, with 8 bases between them. CDR3 in DNA: TGTGCCAGCTCACCAACAGGGAGCTCCTACAATGAGCAGTTCTTC. This sequence encodes CASSPTGSSYNEQFF.

A remark on this clone: Other nucleotide sequences from this sample produce the same CDR3. In DNA form, the CDR3 reads TGTGCCAGCAGCCTCGCGGGGGGCGCAGATACGCAGTATTTT. It yields the protein CASSLAGGADTQYF. J is TRBJ2-3 and V is TRBV7-2; 8 bases agree with TRBD2. The CDR3 spans 14 residues. The germline gives CDR1 SGHTA, CDR2 FQGNSA. Trimming removed 5 bases from V and 4 bases from J; junction bases left unmatched: 5.

This sequence joins TRBV25-1 and TRBJ1-5; the D is unclear. From germline, CDR1 is MGHDK and CDR2 SYGVNS. The CDR3 is 12 residues long. Trimming left V 3 bases short and J 9 bases short, with 9 bases between. The CDR3 protein is CASSDPIGPQHF. CDR3 DNA: TGTGCCAGCAGTGATCCCATCGGGCCCCAGCATTTT.

CDR3 protein: CASSLGRGRPSISLPLHF. The CDR3 bases are TGTGCCAGCAGCTTAGGTAGAGGGCGCCCTAGCATTAGTTTACCCCTCCACTTT. The rearrangement joins TRBV7-2 to TRBJ1-6; the D is unclear. The CDR3 covers 18 residues. The V gene's germline CDR1 is SGHTA and CDR2 FQGNSA. V dropped 1 base and J dropped 12 bases, with 25 bases sitting between them.